Below, 27 T cell receptor beta chains from the same sample are listed, as sequenced in a study of cytomegalovirus exposure and HLA in healthy donors. PCR used 60 Vbeta primers and 13 Jbeta primers. Assay used: immunoSEQ multiplex PCR; TCRdb lists only in-frame clones, some missing. The sample consists of roughly 200,000 clones, 86% of them appearing once. The sample comprised PBMCs. The receptors were sampled from a woman in her twenties or thirties in good health and CMV-seronegative.

The chain carries TRBV28 and TRBJ1-2; D may be TRBD1 (6 bases). Germline loops: CDR1 MDHEN, CDR2 SYDVKM. This CDR3 has 14 amino acids. The V end lost 5 bases, the J end lost 0 bases, and 10 bases lay between the germline ends. The CDR3 region has the DNA TGTGCCAGCAGTCCCGGACAGCCTAACTATGGCTACACCTTC. Translation: CASSPGQPNYGYTF.

The rearrangement joins TRBV7-6 to TRBJ2-2, with 8 bases that match TRBD1. Germline values: CDR1 SGHVS, CDR2 FNYEAQ. The CDR3 covers 17 residues. The trim removed 0 bases at V and 4 bases at J, leaving 7 bases unmatched. Here the CDR3 reads CASSLATGTGVTGELFF. DNA of the CDR3: TGTGCCAGCAGCTTAGCGACCGGGACAGGTGTCACCGGGGAGCTGTTTTTT.

This CDR3 is CASSEEVITDTQYF. The CDR3 region has the DNA TGTGCCAGCAGTGAAGAGGTCATCACAGATACGCAGTATTTT. V and J are TRBV6-4 and TRBJ2-3; D call uncertain. V lost 3 bases, J lost 2 bases, and 9 bases lay in between. Looked up from germline, CDR1 is MRHNA and CDR2 is SNTAGT. The CDR3 consists of 14 residues.

The V and J genes are TRBV6-1 and TRBJ1-6; tentatively, D is TRBD1 (6 bases). Germline V gives CDR1 MNHNS, CDR2 SASEGT. The CDR3 runs 15 residues. The V gene lost 6 bases and the J gene lost 7 bases, with 16 bases spanning the gap. The CDR3 reads CASRIQGFGNSPLHF. Here the CDR3 DNA reads TGTGCCAGCAGAATACAGGGCTTTGGGAATTCACCCCTCCACTTT.

The chain joins TRBV19 to TRBJ2-3; 7 bases map to TRBD2. CDR1 LNHDA and CDR2 SQIVND come from the germline V gene (reference sequence). The CDR3 is 15 amino acids. After removal of 3 bases from V and 2 bases from J, the junction contained 5 bases not matched to a gene. The CDR3 sequence: CASSIAGTNTDTQYF. In DNA form, the CDR3 reads TGTGCCAGTAGTATCGCAGGGACTAACACAGATACGCAGTATTTT.

The rearrangement uses TRBV6-5 and TRBJ2-7; D may be TRBD2 (6 bases). V lost 5 bases to trimming and J lost 1 base, with 15 bases between them. CDR1 and CDR2 (germline): MNHEY, SVGAGI. The CDR3 has 15 residues. CDR3 protein: CASSASGTASYEQYF. In DNA, the CDR3 is TGTGCCAGCAGTGCCTCCGGGACTGCTTCCTACGAGCAGTACTTC.

V usage is TRBV27 and J usage is TRBJ2-3; weak D call: TRBD1 (6 bases). The germline V gene has CDR1 MNHEY and CDR2 SMNVEV (reference sequence). Trimming took 5 bases from V and 8 from J, leaving 20 bases between them. The CDR3 sequence is 15 residues long. CDR3 in amino acids: CASSPRDTIRATQYF. CDR3 nucleotides: TGTGCCAGCAGTCCCCGGGACACGATCCGGGCTACGCAGTATTTT.

The chain joins TRBV5-4 to TRBJ1-4, with D perhaps TRBD1 (6 bases). The germline gives CDR1 SGHNT, CDR2 YYREEE (reference sequence). CDR3 length: 16 residues. Trimming shortened V by 4 bases and J by 7 bases, and 20 bases separated the two germline ends. The CDR3 DNA reads as TGTGCCAGCAGCCTCAGTTACCCGAGGACAGTTGAAAAACTGTTTTTT. This sequence encodes CASSLSYPRTVEKLFF.

V is TRBV5-1 and J is TRBJ2-7; maybe TRBD2 (5 bases). Germline V CDR1 and CDR2: SGHRS, YFSETQ. V lost 4 bases, J lost 2 bases, and 16 bases lay in between. The length of the CDR3 is 15 residues. The CDR3 region has the DNA TGCGCCAGCAGCGCTACTAGAGGGCTTACCTACGAGCAGTACTTC. Translation: CASSATRGLTYEQYF. Full variable domain (missing parts from reference TRBV5-1 and TRBJ2-7): KAGVTQTPRYLIKTRGQQVTLSCSPISGHRSVSWYQQTPGQGLQFLFEYFSETQRNKGNFPGRFSGRQFSNSRSEMNVSTLELGDSALYLCASSATRGLTYEQYFGPGTRLTVT.

The chain links TRBV5-6 to TRBJ2-7; no definite D call. Germline V gene sequence: CDR1 SGHDT, CDR2 YYEEEE. V lost 0 bases and J lost 5, with 9 bases in between. The CDR3 is 13 residues long. CDR3 in DNA: TGTGCCAGCAGCTTGGGAACTTCGGACGAGCAGTACTTC. Its translation: CASSLGTSDEQYF.

The sample holds a few counts of this clone. This rearrangement joins TRBV18 to TRBJ2-4; 9 bases are a match to TRBD1. The CDR3 runs to 16 residues. Germline loops: CDR1 KGHSH, CDR2 LQKENI. Trimming removed 2 bases from V and 1 base from J; junction bases left unmatched: 3. The CDR3 nucleotides read TGTGCCAGCTCACCAACAGGGGGCACGGCCAAAAACATTCAGTACTTC. It encodes CASSPTGGTAKNIQYF.

Turning to this clone: Other DNA sequences within the sample encode an identical CDR3. The CDR3 bases are TGTGCCAGCAGTTACGACAGGGAAGAGACCCAGTACTTC. The encoded protein is CASSYDREETQYF. The chain recombines TRBV6-5 with TRBJ2-5; 7 bases are a match to TRBD1. This CDR3 spans 13 amino acids. Germline loops: CDR1 MNHEY, CDR2 SVGAGI. V trimming: 2 bases; J trimming: 3 bases; junction bases outside the gene matches: 0.

The gene calls are TRBV29-1 and TRBJ2-7; D gene unclear. The V gene lost 7 bases and the J gene lost 3 bases, with 10 bases spanning the gap. The CDR3 runs to 11 residues. Germline V gene lookup returns CDR1 SQVTM and CDR2 ANQGSEA. The CDR3 bases are TGCAGCGGCTACACGGGCTACGAGCAGTACTTC. Protein sequence: CSGYTGYEQYF.

The rearrangement links TRBV7-2 to TRBJ2-7; 8 nucleotides agree with TRBD2. Looked up from germline, CDR1 is SGHTA and CDR2 is FQGNSA. The CDR3 totals 15 residues. The trim removed 5 bases at V and 6 bases at J, leaving 12 bases unmatched. CDR3 sequence: CASSPTGTRRSEQYF. The CDR3 nucleotides read TGTGCCAGCAGCCCCACCGGGACTAGAAGATCCGAGCAGTACTTC.

The chain couples TRBV7-8 to TRBJ2-1; 14 nucleotides agree with TRBD2. The germline CDR1 and CDR2 sequences are SGHVS and FQNEAQ. V lost 3 bases and J lost 3; bases outside the gene matches: 4. The CDR3 is made up of 17 amino acids. The CDR3 DNA sequence: TGTGCCAGCAGCTTGCGGACTAGCGGGAGGCTCTACAATGAGCAGTTCTTC. It translates to CASSLRTSGRLYNEQFF.

The gene calls are TRBV27 and TRBJ2-7, with 8 bases identical to TRBD2. The CDR3 sequence is 14 residues long. V trimming: 2 bases; J trimming: 4 bases; junction bases outside the gene matches: 4. From germline, CDR1 is MNHEY and CDR2 SMNVEV (reference sequence). The chain's CDR3 is CASSLTSGDYEQYF. CDR3 coding DNA: TGTGCCAGCAGTTTAACTAGCGGAGATTACGAGCAGTACTTC.

The chain combines TRBV7-8 with TRBJ2-7, with 12 bases fitting TRBD2. The CDR3 is 15 residues long. In germline, CDR1 is SGHVS, CDR2 FQNEAQ. The ends lost 5 bases at V and 2 bases at J; junction bases unmatched: 4. CDR3 amino acids: CASSLWTSGAYEQYF. Here the CDR3 DNA reads TGTGCCAGCAGCCTGTGGACTAGCGGGGCCTACGAGCAGTACTTC.

The sample holds a few counts of this clone. The chain employs TRBV5-1 and TRBJ2-2, with a tentative D call TRBD1 (5 bases). CDR1 SGHRS and CDR2 YFSETQ come from the germline V gene. This CDR3 contains 13 residues. V gave up 2 bases and J gave up 6 bases, with 8 bases separating them. This chain's CDR3 is CASSFLQAGELFF. For the CDR3, the DNA is TGCGCCAGCAGCTTCTTACAGGCCGGGGAGCTGTTTTTT.

The chain is built from TRBV11-2 and TRBJ2-7, with TRBD1 identical over 7 bases. After removal of 4 bases from V and 4 bases from J, the junction contained 22 bases not matched to a gene. The CDR3 runs 19 residues. CDR1 and CDR2 (germline): SGHAT, FQNNGV. CDR3 bases: TGTGCCAGCAGCTCCTTTCCGGATACTACAGGGGAGATAGGATACGAGCAGTACTTC. As protein: CASSSFPDTTGEIGYEQYF.

This clone came up a few times. The chain employs TRBV28 and TRBJ2-5, with a possible D match to TRBD1 (5 bases). The CDR3 is made up of 15 amino acids. Germline CDR1 MDHEN, CDR2 SYDVKM. Trimming stripped 4 bases from V and 5 bases from J, with 17 bases between. CDR3 nucleotide sequence: TGTGCCAGCAGTTCCCCCTCCTCAGGGAAGGAGACCCAGTACTTC. Protein product: CASSSPSSGKETQYF.

The chain recombines TRBV28 with TRBJ2-1; 7 bases are shared with TRBD2. Trimming at V came to 11 bases and at J to 10 bases, leaving 8 bases not matched to a gene. This CDR3 region has 11 residues. CDR1 and CDR2 from the germline V gene are MDHEN and SYDVKM. The CDR3 here is CAWGWEGEQFF. The CDR3 region has the DNA TGTGCCTGGGGGTGGGAGGGAGAGCAGTTCTTC.

This clone was counted once. J is TRBJ2-7 and V is TRBV11-2; D gene uncertain. V gave up 2 bases and J gave up 5 bases, with 13 bases separating them. Germline V gene data show CDR1 as SGHAT and CDR2 as FQNNGV. The CDR3 sequence is 14 residues long. DNA of the CDR3: TGTGCCAGCAGCTTACTGTCCCTATCCCACGAGCAGTACTTC. Amino acid sequence: CASSLLSLSHEQYF.

The V gene is TRBV11-2, the J gene TRBJ2-3; 13 nucleotides agree with TRBD2. The CDR3 is made up of 17 amino acids. After removal of 5 bases from V and 10 bases from J, the junction contained 15 bases not matched to a gene. Germline V gives CDR1 SGHAT, CDR2 FQNNGV. CDR3 in amino acids: CASSPQTSGGLPYAQYF. The CDR3 region has the DNA TGTGCCAGCAGCCCCCAGACTAGCGGGGGGCTGCCTTACGCGCAGTATTTT.

This clone was detected only a few times. The chain joins TRBV6-1 to TRBJ2-7; weak D call: TRBD2 (6 bases). Germline lookup yields CDR1 MNHNS and CDR2 SASEGT. This CDR3 is built from 13 residues. V was pared by 10 bases and J by 2 bases, with 15 bases between. CDR3 amino acids: CATIAVSTYEQYF. CDR3 bases: TGTGCCACCATAGCGGTCTCGACCTACGAGCAGTACTTC.

V usage is TRBV6-4 and J usage is TRBJ1-1; 8 nucleotides agree with TRBD1. This CDR3 region has 13 residues. Germline assignment: CDR1 MRHNA and CDR2 SNTAGT. V shed 3 bases and J 11 bases; nucleotides not matched to a gene: 8. CDR3 DNA sequence: TGTGCCAGCAGTGAAACCACAGGGGGTTGGGCTTTCTTT. This sequence encodes CASSETTGGWAFF.

The V call is TRBV10-1, the J call TRBJ2-1; 13 bases are shared with TRBD2. This CDR3 spans 16 amino acids. The V gene's germline CDR1 is WNHNN and CDR2 SYGVQD (reference sequence). V trimming: 6 bases; J trimming: 10 bases; junction bases outside the gene matches: 12. CDR3 in amino acids: CASSFGTSGVGEEQFF. The CDR3 region has the DNA TGCGCCAGCAGCTTCGGGACTAGCGGGGTGGGGGAAGAGCAGTTCTTC.

The rearrangement joins TRBV2 to TRBJ2-5; TRBD2 might be the D (6 bases). The CDR3 length is 15 residues. Trimming took 6 bases from V and 11 from J, leaving 25 bases between them. In germline, CDR1 is SNHLY, CDR2 FYNNEI. CDR3: CASRATSGTLVKQYF. DNA for the CDR3: TGTGCCAGCAGGGCCACTTCCGGGACTCTTGTCAAGCAGTACTTC.